This TCR beta chain was recorded in a study of T cell repertoires in cytomegalovirus infection. TCRdb re-analysed the reads in MiXCR, keeping a single row per CDR3 protein. The sample records roughly 150,000 distinct CDR3 sequences, 20% to 25% being singletons. Study-level findings and limits: Across the ex vivo response, the dominant clonotypes were HLA-C-restricted CMV-specific TCR beta clonotypes.

In regard to this clonotype: No antigen is known for it.

This clonotype was sampled from a human donor in good health (CMV status not recorded). Some clones in this sample may be carry-over from other donors' samples. Sequenced here: CD8+ T cells from cultured PBMCs, sampled from culture after CMV antigen stimulation.

The CDR3 DNA follows: TGTGCCAGCAGCGGGACAAGTCGCAATCAGCCCCAGCATTTT. As protein: CASSGTSRNQPQHF. The chain uses TRBV6-1 and TRBJ1-5, with a possible D match to TRBD1 (6 bases). Trimming took off 6 bases at V and 2 bases at J, with 11 bases between the two ends. Germline CDR1 is MNHNS and CDR2 is SASEGT. This CDR3 has 14 amino acids.